A single T cell receptor beta chain is shown here with its context. Its specificity is not known. The sample belongs to a study of cytomegalovirus exposure and HLA in healthy donors. The CDR3 consists of 15 residues. V gave up 0 bases and J gave up 0 bases, with 8 bases separating them. Germline V gene data show CDR1 as PRHDT and CDR2 as FYEKMQ (reference sequence). Use of 60 Vbeta and 13 Jbeta primers characterized the PCR. Sequenced by immunoSEQ multiplex PCR; TCRdb stores in-frame clones only, minus some. Of about 180,000 clones listed, around 77% are singletons. General study points: HLA-A and HLA-B allele assignments for most subjects were reportedly predicted accurately using TCR beta sequences.

The J gene is TRBJ1-2, the V gene TRBV13; no definite D call. The sample comprised PBMCs. This clonotype originated in a woman in her twenties or thirties in good health and CMV-seronegative. The CDR3 reads CASSLGGPANYGYTF. The CDR3 region has the DNA TGTGCCAGCAGCTTAGGGGGCCCAGCTAACTATGGCTACACCTTC.